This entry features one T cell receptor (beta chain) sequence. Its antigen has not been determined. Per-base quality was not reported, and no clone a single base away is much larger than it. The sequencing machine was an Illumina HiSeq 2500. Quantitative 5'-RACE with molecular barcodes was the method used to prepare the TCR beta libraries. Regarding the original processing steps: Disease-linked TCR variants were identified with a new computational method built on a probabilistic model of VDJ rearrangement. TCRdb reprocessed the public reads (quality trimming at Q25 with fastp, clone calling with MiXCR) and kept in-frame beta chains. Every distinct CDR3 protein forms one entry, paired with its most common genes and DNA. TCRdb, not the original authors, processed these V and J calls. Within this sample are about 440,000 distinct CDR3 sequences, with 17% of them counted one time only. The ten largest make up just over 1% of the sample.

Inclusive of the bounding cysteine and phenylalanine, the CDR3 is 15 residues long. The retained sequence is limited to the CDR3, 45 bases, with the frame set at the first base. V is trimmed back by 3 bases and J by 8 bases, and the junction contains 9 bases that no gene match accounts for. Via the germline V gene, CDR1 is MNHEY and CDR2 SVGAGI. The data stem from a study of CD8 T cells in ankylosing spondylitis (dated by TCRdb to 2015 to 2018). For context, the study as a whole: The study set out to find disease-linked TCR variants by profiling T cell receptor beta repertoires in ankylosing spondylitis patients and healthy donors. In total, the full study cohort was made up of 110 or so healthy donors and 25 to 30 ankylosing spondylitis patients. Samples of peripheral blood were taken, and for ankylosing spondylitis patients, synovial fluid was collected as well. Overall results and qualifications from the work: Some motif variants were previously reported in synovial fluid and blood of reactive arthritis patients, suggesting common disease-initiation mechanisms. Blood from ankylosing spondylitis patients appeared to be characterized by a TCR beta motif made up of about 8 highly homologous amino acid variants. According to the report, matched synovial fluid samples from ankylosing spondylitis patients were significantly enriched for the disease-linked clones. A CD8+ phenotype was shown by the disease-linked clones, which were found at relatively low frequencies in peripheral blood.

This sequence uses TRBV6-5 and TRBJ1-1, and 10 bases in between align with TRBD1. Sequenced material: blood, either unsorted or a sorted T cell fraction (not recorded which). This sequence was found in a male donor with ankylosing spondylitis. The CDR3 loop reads CASSYFRDRGREAFF. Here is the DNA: TGTGCCAGCAGTTATTTTCGGGACAGGGGCCGAGAAGCTTTCTTT.